Listed below are T cell receptor beta chains from one sample, sequenced in a study of blood T cell repertoires in COVID-19. Profiling relied on immunoSEQ multiplex PCR, and the TCRdb table lists in-frame clones only, not all of them. The profile shows hundreds of thousands of clones, around 88% of them singletons. The sample consisted of PBMCs or T cells enriched from blood (not recorded which). The origin of the receptors is a woman aged 40 to 49 who had recovered from COVID-19. CDR3s include the opening cysteine and the closing phenylalanine or tryptophan. The D gene is left open where the match is weak. Clone size appears in some rows only: once, few, many, or a class for an expanded clone.

CDR3 protein,CDR3 DNA,clone size,J gene,V gene,D gene
CASSLEGTPNTEAFF,TGTGCCAGCAGCTTAGAAGGGACACCGAACACTGAAGCTTTCTTT,-,TRBJ1-1,TRBV7-9,-
CATSDPGTVSAGELFF,TGTGCCACCAGTGACCCTGGGACAGTCTCCGCCGGGGAGCTGTTTTTT,-,TRBJ2-2,TRBV24-1,TRBD1
CASRAGLAHEQYF,TGTGCCAGCAGGGCGGGACTCGCCCACGAGCAGTACTTC,-,TRBJ2-7,TRBV5-6,-
CASKKTGGYGYTF,TGTGCCAGCAAGAAGACAGGAGGCTATGGCTACACCTTC,-,TRBJ1-2,TRBV7-2,-
CASSLVGGGYEQYF,TGTGCCAGCAGTTTAGTAGGGGGAGGGTACGAGCAGTACTTC,-,TRBJ2-7,TRBV28,-
CASSTQWNTEAFF,TGTGCCAGCAGCACACAGTGGAACACTGAAGCTTTCTTT,-,TRBJ1-1,TRBV3-1/TRBV3-2,-
CASTQGQGGRGSYNSPLHF,TGTGCCAGCACCCAGGGACAGGGTGGCCGAGGCTCCTATAATTCACCCCTCCACTTT,-,TRBJ1-6,TRBV2,TRBD1
CASSRDQGTEAFF,TGTGCCAGCAGCCGAGATCAGGGAACTGAAGCTTTCTTT,-,TRBJ1-1,TRBV6-2/TRBV6-3,-
CASSQDFGRVGEQFF,TGCGCCAGCAGCCAAGACTTCGGGAGGGTTGGTGAGCAGTTCTTC,-,TRBJ2-1,TRBV4-3,TRBD2
CASSRPGDYTDTQYF,TGTGCCAGCAGCAGACCGGGAGATTATACAGATACGCAGTATTTT,-,TRBJ2-3,TRBV21-1,-
CASGRGRDTQYF,TGTGCCAGCGGGAGAGGGAGGGATACGCAGTATTTT,-,TRBJ2-3,TRBV11-2,-
CASSQEFRGGNTEAFF,TGCGCCAGCAGCCAAGAGTTTCGAGGGGGAAACACTGAAGCTTTCTTT,-,TRBJ1-1,TRBV4-3,-
CASNIQGQSNYGYTF,TGTGCCAGCAACATACAGGGGCAGAGTAACTATGGCTACACCTTC,-,TRBJ1-2,TRBV7-9,TRBD1
CASTLDRALTEAFF,TGTGCCAGCACCTTGGACAGGGCATTAACTGAAGCTTTCTTT,-,TRBJ1-1,TRBV28,TRBD1
CASSGGGLYGYTF,TGTGCCAGCAGCGGGGGGGGACTCTATGGCTACACCTTC,-,TRBJ1-2,TRBV7-8,-
CAWSVRGRPPNEQFF,TGTGCCTGGAGTGTACGTGGGAGACCCCCCAATGAGCAGTTCTTC,-,TRBJ2-1,TRBV30,-
CARSLRGNDTEAFF,TGTGCCAGAAGCTTGCGAGGTAACGACACTGAAGCTTTCTTT,-,TRBJ1-1,TRBV5-3,-
CATSRDNTNTEAFF,TGTGCCACCAGCAGAGATAACACGAACACTGAAGCTTTCTTT,-,TRBJ1-1,TRBV15,-
CASSTQAGANTGELFF,TGTGCCAGCAGCACCCAGGCAGGGGCGAACACCGGGGAGCTGTTTTTT,-,TRBJ2-2,TRBV7-6,-
CASSLPSSDYEQYF,TGTGCCAGCAGTTTACCCAGTTCCGACTACGAGCAGTACTTC,-,TRBJ2-7,TRBV28,-
CASSLVAGASWPEKLFF,TGTGCCAGCAGCTTAGTAGCGGGGGCGAGCTGGCCTGAAAAACTGTTTTTT,-,TRBJ1-4,TRBV11-2,-
CASTEGKDTQYF,TGTGCCAGCACGGAGGGAAAAGATACGCAGTATTTT,-,TRBJ2-3,TRBV12-3/TRBV12-4,-
CASSIGTGEGNEQFF,TGTGCCAGTAGTATAGGGACAGGGGAAGGGAATGAGCAGTTCTTC,-,TRBJ2-1,TRBV19,TRBD1
CASSRGLQETQYF,TGCGCCAGCTCCCGGGGACTACAAGAGACCCAGTACTTC,-,TRBJ2-5,TRBV4-3,TRBD2
CASSMGQGRVYEQYF,TGCGCCAGCAGCATGGGACAGGGACGGGTCTACGAGCAGTACTTC,-,TRBJ2-7,TRBV5-1,TRBD1
CASSHSGDSTDTQYF,TGTGCCAGCAGCCACAGCGGAGATAGCACAGATACGCAGTATTTT,-,TRBJ2-3,TRBV3-1/TRBV3-2,-
CASSLAGTLMNTEAFF,TGTGCCAGCAGCTTAGCAGGGACACTGATGAACACTGAAGCTTTCTTT,-,TRBJ1-1,TRBV7-9,-
CASTPLSGVNQPQHF,TGTGCCAGTACCCCCTTGTCAGGGGTAAATCAGCCCCAGCATTTT,-,TRBJ1-5,TRBV19,-
CASSLNAGEQETQYF,TGCGCCAGCAGCTTGAACGCGGGGGAGCAAGAGACCCAGTACTTC,-,TRBJ2-5,TRBV5-1,TRBD2
CSVGRLAGNEQFF,TGCAGCGTTGGTCGACTAGCGGGCAATGAGCAGTTCTTC,-,TRBJ2-1,TRBV29-1,TRBD2
CATSRVGAFNQPQHF,TGTGCCACCAGCAGAGTGGGGGCCTTCAATCAGCCCCAGCATTTT,-,TRBJ1-5,TRBV15,-
CASSFSYRPDPHYGYTF,TGTGCCAGCAGCTTTTCTTACAGGCCAGACCCCCACTATGGCTACACCTTC,-,TRBJ1-2,TRBV7-2,-
CASSTSGSFYEQFF,TGTGCCAGCAGTACTAGCGGGAGTTTCTATGAGCAGTTCTTC,few,TRBJ2-1,TRBV2,TRBD2
CAWSRGRDQPQHF,TGTGCCTGGAGTCGAGGGAGAGATCAGCCCCAGCATTTT,-,TRBJ1-5,TRBV30,-
CASILTGTGVYEQYF,TGTGCCAGCATCTTGACCGGGACAGGGGTTTACGAGCAGTACTTC,-,TRBJ2-7,TRBV7-8,TRBD1
CASSRQDRLMNTEAFF,TGTGCCAGCAGCCGCCAAGACAGGCTGATGAACACTGAAGCTTTCTTT,few,TRBJ1-1,TRBV11-2,-
CASSQEEGIATGTGGYTF,TGTGCCAGCAGCCAAGAAGAGGGGATAGCTACAGGGACGGGCGGCTACACCTTC,-,TRBJ1-2,TRBV3-1/TRBV3-2,-
CASPRGWRSGNTIYF,TGTGCCAGCCCCCGGGGGTGGAGGTCTGGAAACACCATATATTTT,-,TRBJ1-3,TRBV6-5,-
CAISDLAGGSSYNEQFF,TGTGCCATCAGTGACCTAGCGGGAGGCAGCTCCTACAATGAGCAGTTCTTC,many,TRBJ2-1,TRBV10-3,TRBD2
CASSNHRDRDEKLFF,TGTGCCAGTAGTAACCACCGGGACAGAGATGAAAAACTGTTTTTT,-,TRBJ1-4,TRBV19,TRBD1
CASSLSVEGQPQHF,TGTGCCAGCAGTTTATCGGTAGAGGGTCAGCCCCAGCATTTT,-,TRBJ1-5,TRBV27,-
CASSPQGDSFSYEQYF,TGTGCCAGCAGCCCACAAGGGGACTCCTTCTCCTACGAGCAGTACTTC,-,TRBJ2-7,TRBV9,-
CASSPDRRYEQYF,TGTGCCAGCTCACCGGACAGGAGGTACGAGCAGTACTTC,-,TRBJ2-7,TRBV18,TRBD1
CASSPDSLRGTEAFF,TGTGCCAGCAGTCCGGACTCGTTAAGGGGGACTGAAGCTTTCTTT,-,TRBJ1-1,TRBV2,-
CAISEMEFTGELFF,TGTGCCATCAGTGAGATGGAGTTTACCGGGGAGCTGTTTTTT,once,TRBJ2-2,TRBV10-3,-
CASSLREFNEQFF,TGTGCCAGCAGTCTGCGGGAGTTTAATGAGCAGTTCTTC,-,TRBJ2-1,TRBV27,TRBD2
CASSPVEGAYNEQFF,TGTGCCAGCAGCCCGGTAGAGGGGGCCTACAATGAGCAGTTCTTC,-,TRBJ2-1,TRBV7-3,-
CAISGVGTDTQYF,TGTGCCATTAGCGGGGTGGGAACAGATACGCAGTATTTT,-,TRBJ2-3,TRBV7-2,TRBD2
CASSGGLATSYEQYF,TGTGCCAGCAGCGGGGGACTAGCGACCTCCTACGAGCAGTACTTC,-,TRBJ2-7,TRBV5-6,TRBD2
CASSPGATGELFF,TGTGCCAGCTCACCAGGGGCGACCGGGGAGCTGTTTTTT,-,TRBJ2-2,TRBV18,-
CASSPRTGQETQYF,TGTGCCAGCAGTCCCCGGACTGGGCAAGAGACCCAGTACTTC,-,TRBJ2-5,TRBV27,-
CASSPLSSGNTGELFF,TGTGCCAGCTCACCACTGTCTAGCGGCAACACCGGGGAGCTGTTTTTT,-,TRBJ2-2,TRBV18,TRBD2
CATFDSMNTEAFF,TGTGCCACCTTTGACAGTATGAACACTGAAGCTTTCTTT,-,TRBJ1-1,TRBV12-3/TRBV12-4,-